This T cell receptor (beta chain) comes out of a study of CD8 T cells in Susac syndrome. RNA in amounts of 0.5 to 1 ug was reverse transcribed with random hexamers. TCRdb ran MiXCR on the immunoSEQ multiplex PCR reads and lists one entry per CDR3 protein. This sample has 130,000 to 150,000 distinct CDR3 sequences, with 94% found just once. Looked up from germline, CDR1 is SGHTA and CDR2 is FQGTGA. The CDR3 contains 12 residues. Trimming stripped 2 bases from V and 10 bases from J, with 9 bases between. The sequenced sample was CD8+ T cells from PBMCs. The sequence was collected from a human donor in good health. The V and J genes are TRBV7-3 and TRBJ2-1; possibly TRBD2 for D (6 bases). The CDR3, as DNA: TGTGCCAGCAGCTTAGACGGGAGAGAGCAGTTCTTC. Protein sequence: CASSLDGREQFF.